This paragraph reports one T cell receptor (beta chain). The sample belongs to a study of beta chain features in type 1 diabetes. The CDR3 extends over 12 amino acids. Germline-derived CDR1 and CDR2 are SQVTM and ANQGSEA. Trimming removed 7 bases from V and 2 bases from J, with 10 bases in between. Isolated RNA was reverse transcribed in full, so expressed TCRB transcripts were sequenced. Produced via immunoSEQ multiplex PCR; TCRdb's table is partial and in-frame only. The sample includes hundreds of thousands of clones, roughly 12% of them seen just once. The V gene is TRBV29-1, the J gene TRBJ2-3; D is perhaps TRBD1 (6 bases). The TCR comes from a young man in good health. Sequencing was done on a sample of naive CD4+ T cells from blood. This CDR3 is CSAGHTTDTQYF. The CDR3 DNA reads TGCAGCGCGGGACATACCACAGATACGCAGTATTTT.